These 30 T cell receptor beta chains share one sample of origin, sequenced in a study of blood T cell repertoires in COVID-19. This table comes from immunoSEQ multiplex PCR, and its TCRdb copy is limited to in-frame clones, with some not included. The sample has under 150,000 clones, approximately 71% seen once. Sequenced material: peripheral blood. These receptors were obtained from a woman in her 70s with acute or convalescent COVID-19.

V gene TRBV5-4 combines with J gene TRBJ1-1; possible D gene TRBD1, 6 bases. The germline V gene has CDR1 SGHNT and CDR2 YYREEE (reference sequence). V lost 6 bases to trimming and J lost 4 bases, with 22 bases between them. The CDR3 consists of 16 residues. CDR3 nucleotide sequence: TGTGCCAGCACCGGTGGCAGGGGTCGAGGGAGCACTGAAGCTTTCTTT. Translated: CASTGGRGRGSTEAFF.

With respect to this clone: The sample holds other DNA sequences that translate to the same CDR3. The V and J genes are TRBV19 and TRBJ1-1; TRBD1 might be the D (5 bases). With 2 bases removed from V and 0 bases from J, the gap between germline ends came to 7 bases. CDR3 length: 14 residues. Per germline, CDR1 LNHDA and CDR2 SQIVND (reference sequence). The CDR3 here is CASSIRGVNTEAFF. CDR3 DNA: TGTGCCAGTAGTATACGGGGGGTGAACACTGAAGCTTTCTTT. The full variable domain, with the rest looked up from reference TRBV19 and TRBJ1-1, is DGGITQSPKYLFRKEGQNVTLSCEQNLNHDAMYWYRQDPGQGLRLIYYSQIVNDFQKGDIAEGYSVSREKKESFPLTVTSAQKNPTAFYLCASSIRGVNTEAFFGQGTRLTVV.

The chain links TRBV10-1 to TRBJ2-7; TRBD1 matches at 7 bases. The V gene's germline CDR1 is WNHNN and CDR2 SYGVQD (reference sequence). The ends lost 2 bases at V and 3 bases at J; junction bases unmatched: 10. The CDR3 contains 16 residues. The CDR3 sequence: CASSEGAGGSGYEQYF. The CDR3 coding sequence is TGCGCCAGCAGTGAGGGGGCAGGGGGTAGTGGCTACGAGCAGTACTTC.

This clone was recorded once. This chain uses TRBV5-1 with TRBJ2-1, with 11 bases identical to TRBD1. The germline V gene has CDR1 SGHRS and CDR2 YFSETQ. The length of the CDR3 is 16 residues. Losses at the gene ends were 3 bases for V and 3 bases for J; bases not matched to a gene: 5. CDR3 nucleotide sequence: TGCGCCAGCAGCTGGACAGGGGGCGGGGACTACAATGAGCAGTTCTTC. This sequence encodes CASSWTGGGDYNEQFF.

This sequence joins TRBV5-4 and TRBJ1-2; tentative D call: TRBD1 (6 bases). Germline CDR1 and CDR2: SGHNT and YYREEE (reference sequence). Trimming took 5 bases from V and 4 from J, leaving 12 bases between them. This CDR3 has 13 amino acids. DNA for the CDR3: TGTGCCAGCAGGCCACAGGGCCCCTATGGCTACACCTTC. It is translated as CASRPQGPYGYTF.

The chain recombines TRBV20-1 with TRBJ2-5, with 11 bases identical to TRBD2. CDR3 length equals 16 residues. CDR1 DFQATT and CDR2 SNEGSKA come from the germline V gene (reference sequence). V lost 3 bases to trimming and J lost 5 bases; unmatched junction nucleotides: 11. The CDR3 sequence: CSASFLAGGPRETQYF. CDR3 coding DNA: TGCAGTGCTAGTTTTCTAGCGGGGGGCCCCCGTGAGACCCAGTACTTC.

The V call is TRBV18, the J call TRBJ2-5, with D perhaps matching TRBD2 (5 bases). The CDR3 totals 14 residues. Trimming stripped 5 bases from V and 5 bases from J, with 15 bases between. The V gene's germline CDR1 is KGHSH and CDR2 LQKENI. CDR3 amino acids: CASSAVFGEETQYF. The CDR3, as DNA: TGTGCCAGCTCAGCCGTATTTGGGGAGGAGACCCAGTACTTC.

The chain combines TRBV19 with TRBJ1-2; TRBD1 aligns across 10 bases. After removal of 4 bases from V and 3 bases from J, the junction contained 5 bases not matched to a gene. This CDR3 contains 15 residues. Germline V lookup: CDR1 LNHDA, CDR2 SQIVND (reference sequence). CDR3 bases: TGTGCCAGTAGTAGCACCGGGACAGGGGACTATGGCTACACCTTC. It translates to CASSSTGTGDYGYTF.

This chain joins TRBV6-6 and TRBJ2-1; 8 bases map to TRBD1. The V gene end was trimmed by 6 bases and the J gene end by 0 bases; junction bases not matched to a gene: 4. This CDR3 spans 15 amino acids. The germline V gene has CDR1 MNHNY and CDR2 SVGAGI (reference sequence). The CDR3 reads CASRVTGGSYNEQFF. CDR3 nucleotides: TGTGCCAGCAGGGTCACAGGGGGCTCCTACAATGAGCAGTTCTTC.

The rearrangement joins TRBV9 to TRBJ2-1; perhaps TRBD2 as D (6 bases). Trimming took off 7 bases at V and 0 bases at J, with 11 bases between the two ends. Germline values: CDR1 SGDLS, CDR2 YYNGEE. The CDR3 has 14 amino acids. CDR3 bases: TGTGCCAGCGGTAGCGGACTCTCCTACAATGAGCAGTTCTTC. This sequence encodes CASGSGLSYNEQFF.

CDR3 amino acids: CASSWTGGRQETQYF. CDR3 DNA sequence: TGTGCCAGCAGCTGGACAGGGGGCCGCCAAGAGACCCAGTACTTC. The chain is built from TRBV7-2 and TRBJ2-5; TRBD1 matches 11 bases. Germline assignment: CDR1 SGHTA and CDR2 FQGNSA. V dropped 4 bases and J dropped 1; count of bases not matched to a gene: 2. The CDR3 loop spans 15 amino acids.

The chain joins TRBV6-5 to TRBJ2-7, with TRBD2 identical over 9 bases. Per germline, CDR1 MNHEY and CDR2 SVGAGI. CDR3 length equals 13 residues. Trimming took 4 bases from V and 5 from J; bases not matched to a gene: 3. CDR3 loop: CASSWRGGHEQYF. In DNA form, the CDR3 reads TGTGCCAGCAGTTGGCGGGGGGGACACGAGCAGTACTTC.

This sequence joins TRBV5-6 and TRBJ2-3; 10 bases map to TRBD2. Trimming cost V 1 base and J 6 bases; bases outside gene matches: 5. The germline gives CDR1 SGHDT, CDR2 YYEEEE. The CDR3 totals 15 residues. The CDR3 bases are TGTGCCAGCAGCTTGACTAGCGGGGTATCCGATACGCAGTATTTT. This sequence encodes CASSLTSGVSDTQYF.

The CDR3 DNA follows: TGTGCCACCAGTGATCCAACTAGCGGGGCATATGACAATGAGCAGTTCTTC. As protein: CATSDPTSGAYDNEQFF. This chain links TRBV24-1 with TRBJ2-1; 10 bases align to TRBD2. Trimming took 3 bases from V and 5 from J; bases not matched to a gene: 9. Germline CDR1 and CDR2: KGHDR and SFDVKD. This CDR3 region has 17 residues.

The rearrangement links TRBV5-6 to TRBJ2-7; a possible D gene is TRBD1 (6 bases). V was trimmed by 0 bases and J by 4 bases, leaving 17 bases between them. Germline-derived CDR1 and CDR2 are SGHDT and YYEEEE. The CDR3 consists of 16 residues. CDR3 nucleotide sequence: TGTGCCAGCAGCTTGGGGGGACATATGGGTCTTTACGAGCAGTACTTC. Residues: CASSLGGHMGLYEQYF.

The chain is built from TRBV27 and TRBJ2-3; D gene ambiguous. Trimming took off 6 bases at V and 7 bases at J, with 5 bases between the two ends. Germline V CDR1 and CDR2: MNHEY, SMNVEV (reference sequence). The CDR3 totals 10 residues. CDR3 bases: TGTGCCAGCAGGGGCAATACGCAGTATTTT. Protein product: CASRGNTQYF.

V usage is TRBV12-5 and J usage is TRBJ1-2; 9 nucleotides line up with TRBD1. In germline, CDR1 is LGHNT, CDR2 FRNRAP. V was clipped by 5 bases and J by 6 bases; unmatched bases: 13. CDR3 length equals 16 residues. Here the CDR3 DNA reads TGTGCTAGTGGTCAAACGGGACAGGGAGGTGGGCATGGCTACACCTTC. This codes for CASGQTGQGGGHGYTF.

J is TRBJ2-3 and V is TRBV27; TRBD2 is a possible D gene (6 bases). This CDR3 is 19 amino acids long. In germline, CDR1 is MNHEY, CDR2 SMNVEV (reference sequence). Trimming stripped 2 bases from V and 1 base from J, with 22 bases between. The CDR3 region is CASSLRRGLGRVGTDTQYF. DNA of the CDR3: TGTGCCAGCAGTTTACGACGGGGGTTGGGGCGGGTGGGCACAGATACGCAGTATTTT.

The chain uses TRBV2 and TRBJ2-7; the match to TRBD2 covers 10 bases. Germline V CDR1 and CDR2: SNHLY, FYNNEI. V lost 4 bases, J lost 2 bases, and 8 bases stayed unmatched. The CDR3 is 16 amino acids. Here the CDR3 DNA reads TGTGCCAGCAGTGGAGCGGGGGGGACAGGTCCCTACGAGCAGTACTTC. It specifies CASSGAGGTGPYEQYF.

This clone was counted between two and nine times. The V call is TRBV28, the J call TRBJ1-4; TRBD1 matches 10 bases. In germline, CDR1 is MDHEN, CDR2 SYDVKM. The CDR3 contains 14 residues. V was pared by 8 bases and J by 5 bases, with 5 bases of the junction left unmatched. The CDR3 DNA is TGTGCCAGCTGGACAGGGGGGGGAAATGAAAAACTGTTTTTT. Translation gives CASWTGGGNEKLFF.

The chain recombines TRBV19 with TRBJ1-5, with D uncertain. Germline CDR1 LNHDA, CDR2 SQIVND (reference sequence). The CDR3 contains 17 residues. Trimming cost V 7 bases and J 1 base, with 20 bases left between them. The CDR3 nucleotides read TGTGCCAGTACCACGCGGTCCGGGGTCGGGAGCAATCAGCCCCAGCATTTT. This sequence encodes CASTTRSGVGSNQPQHF.

This clone turned up a few times. Other DNA sequences in this specimen translate into the identical CDR3. The chain is built from TRBV7-2 and TRBJ1-2; 8 positions match TRBD1. This CDR3 spans 15 amino acids. The V and J ends lost 0 bases and 4 bases, in that order; junction bases with no gene match: 4. Germline V gives CDR1 SGHTA, CDR2 FQGNSA. For the CDR3, the DNA is TGTGCCAGCAGCTTAGCTGGACAGGGAGGCTATGGCTACACCTTC. It is translated as CASSLAGQGGYGYTF.

This clone has just one count. The DNA for the CDR3 is TGTGCCACCAGCAGAGGGGGGGTAGGGCCTGGAAACACCATATATTTT. Translation gives CATSRGGVGPGNTIYF. The gene calls are TRBV15 and TRBJ1-3, with D perhaps TRBD1 (5 bases). V lost 1 base and J lost 2, with 12 bases in between. This CDR3 contains 16 residues. Germline CDR1 LNHNV, CDR2 YYDKDF (reference sequence).

V usage is TRBV7-3 and J usage is TRBJ2-3; 10 nucleotides line up with TRBD1. J gave up 3 bases and V 1 base, and 4 bases lay outside the gene matches. The CDR3 length is 16 residues. CDR1 is SGHTA, CDR2 FQGTGA, per germline. The CDR3 DNA is TGTGCCAGCAGCTTAAGTTTGGGACAGGGGACAGATACGCAGTATTTT. This encodes CASSLSLGQGTDTQYF.

This chain joins TRBV7-2 and TRBJ2-5; 8 positions match TRBD2. Germline V gene data show CDR1 as SGHTA and CDR2 as FQGNSA. V was pared by 5 bases and J by 4 bases, with 6 bases of the junction left unmatched. The CDR3 extends over 14 amino acids. The CDR3 sequence: CASSRGGPRETQYF. The CDR3 nucleotides are TGTGCCAGCAGCCGGGGGGGCCCGAGAGAGACCCAGTACTTC.

The chain is built from TRBV25-1 and TRBJ2-7; perhaps TRBD1 as D (5 bases). The length of the CDR3 is 14 residues. Germline V gene sequence: CDR1 MGHDK, CDR2 SYGVNS. With 1 base removed from V and 3 bases from J, the gap between germline ends came to 10 bases. The chain's CDR3 is CASSELGEVYEQYF. CDR3 in DNA: TGTGCCAGCAGTGAATTAGGGGAAGTCTACGAGCAGTACTTC.

This clone was observed once. The V gene is TRBV27, the J gene TRBJ2-1; 8 nucleotides line up with TRBD2. The germline V gene encodes CDR1 MNHEY and CDR2 SMNVEV (reference sequence). The CDR3 spans 15 residues. With V trimmed by 2 bases and J by 7 bases, 7 bases remained unmatched. CDR3 nucleotide sequence: TGTGCCAGCAGTTTAGGGGGACTAGGCTTGAATGAGCAGTTCTTC. Its translation is CASSLGGLGLNEQFF.

Only a few counts were recorded for this clone. The V and J genes are TRBV6-5 and TRBJ2-3, with 10 positions matching TRBD2. CDR1 is MNHEY and CDR2 is SVGAGI in the germline V gene. This CDR3 spans 14 amino acids. Trimming cost V 11 bases and J 3 bases; bases outside gene matches: 8. The CDR3 loop reads CACAPGLATDTQYF. CDR3 DNA sequence: TGTGCCTGTGCACCGGGACTAGCGACAGATACGCAGTATTTT.

J is TRBJ2-7 and V is TRBV5-1, with D maybe TRBD2 (5 bases). The V gene lost 4 bases and the J gene lost 1 base, with 12 bases spanning the gap. Per the germline V gene, CDR1 is SGHRS and CDR2 is YFSETQ. The CDR3 consists of 14 residues. Here the CDR3 DNA reads TGCGCCAGCAGCCTCCAGCGGCCTTCCTACGAGCAGTACTTC. The encoded protein is CASSLQRPSYEQYF.

This clone has a handful of counts. The rearrangement links TRBV11-2 to TRBJ1-2; D uncertain. This CDR3 has 15 residues. CDR1 and CDR2 (germline): SGHAT, FQNNGV. V shed 5 bases and J shed 2 bases, with 15 bases lying between them. The CDR3 bases are TGTGCCAGCAGCCTTCAAAATACACCGAACTATGGCTACACCTTC. As protein: CASSLQNTPNYGYTF.